The entry below gives a single T cell receptor (beta chain) sequence along with its context. What it binds is unknown. Constant-region reverse primers amplified full-length variable regions, followed by semi-nested Nested Universal Primer A PCR. TCRdb recomputed calls from the 5' RACE reads with MiXCR, one row per CDR3 protein. Counted here are about 62,000 distinct CDR3 sequences, around 30% occurring once; the ten biggest clones make up 2.3%. Germline V lookup: CDR1 MNHEY, CDR2 SVGAGI. The CDR3 covers 13 residues. Losses at the gene ends were 5 bases for V and 8 bases for J; bases not matched to a gene: 8. Study-level findings and limits: Tumor memory CD4+ T cell TCR gene usage was found to cluster with blood and lymph node memory CD4+ cells and with lymph node naive CD4+ cells. Larger-cohort validation covered only one TCR beta V-J rearrangement.

CD25-based Treg depletion was applied to purified naive CD4+ T cells. The sample comprised tumor-infiltrating naive CD4+ T cells sorted from the breast tumor. The subset here: naive CD4+ T cells, CD4+CD45RA+CD25-. This TCR was recovered from a female donor with breast cancer. The chain has TRBV6-5 and TRBJ1-1; 7 bases are shared with TRBD1. CDR3 nucleotide sequence: TGTGCCAGCAGTCGACAGGGATTAACGGAAGCTTTCTTT. It yields the protein CASSRQGLTEAFF.